This passage covers 24 T cell receptor beta chains from one sample sequenced in a study of T cell repertoires in cytomegalovirus infection. These receptors' antigens are unknown. TCRdb re-called the reads with MiXCR, one entry per CDR3 protein. The sample comprises about 920,000 distinct CDR3 sequences, 31% of which are singletons, and about 14% rests with the top ten. The specimen was cultured CD8+ T cells from PBMCs, collected from culture after CMV antigen stimulation. Receptors were obtained from a human donor in good health (CMV status not recorded). Some clones in this sample may be carry-over from other donors' samples.

This chain uses TRBV27 with TRBJ2-1, with 11 bases lining up with TRBD1. CDR1 is MNHEY and CDR2 is SMNVEV in the germline V gene (reference sequence). The CDR3 runs to 16 residues. V shed 6 bases and J 8 bases; nucleotides not matched to a gene: 12. The CDR3 loop reads CASSSLDRGLEDEQFF. The CDR3 DNA reads TGTGCCAGCAGCAGCCTGGACAGGGGGCTCGAGGATGAGCAGTTCTTC.

This clonotype has at least ten counts. The chain employs TRBV7-8 and TRBJ2-1; 9 nucleotides match TRBD1. The CDR3 is 15 amino acids. With V trimmed by 2 bases and J by 7 bases, 6 bases remained unmatched. Germline V lookup: CDR1 SGHVS, CDR2 FQNEAQ. The chain's CDR3 is CASSLLQGARNEQFF. The CDR3 DNA sequence: TGTGCCAGCAGCTTATTACAGGGGGCTCGAAATGAGCAGTTCTTC.

The chain has TRBV6-6 and TRBJ2-2; 10 bases line up with TRBD2. The CDR3 is made up of 20 amino acids. In germline, CDR1 is MNHNY, CDR2 SVGAGI (reference sequence). Trimming at V came to 2 bases and at J to 4 bases, leaving 16 bases not matched to a gene. CDR3 region: CASSYISRPAGGQSTGELFF. In DNA form, the CDR3 reads TGTGCCAGCAGTTACATCTCCCGTCCAGCGGGGGGGCAAAGCACCGGGGAGCTGTTTTTT.

This chain connects TRBV6-1 to TRBJ2-7; a weak D match, TRBD2 (6 bases). CDR1 MNHNS and CDR2 SASEGT come from the germline V gene. This CDR3 contains 11 residues. Trimming cost V 10 bases and J 3 bases, with 10 bases left between them. This CDR3 is CAILAVYEQYF. The CDR3 DNA is TGTGCCATCTTAGCGGTCTACGAGCAGTACTTC.

The rearrangement uses TRBV27 and TRBJ2-1; D not resolved. Trimming removed 4 bases from V and 10 bases from J, with 17 bases in between. This CDR3 region has 14 residues. The germline CDR1 and CDR2 sequences are MNHEY and SMNVEV (reference sequence). CDR3 amino acids: CASSSRLGQFEQFF. CDR3 DNA sequence: TGTGCCAGCAGTTCGCGGCTAGGGCAATTCGAGCAGTTCTTC.

This clonotype was picked up one time. Just one base apart from a much larger clone, this may be a read error. The chain couples TRBV7-8 to TRBJ1-2; D remains ambiguous. CDR3 length equals 12 residues. Germline CDR1 SGHVS, CDR2 FQNEAQ. CDR3 amino acids: CANSSISSFHTF. DNA for the CDR3: TGTGCCAACAGCTCCATCTCAAGCTTCCACACCTTC. Together with reference TRBV7-8 and TRBJ1-2, the CDR3 gives the full variable domain: GAGVSQSPRYKVAKRGQDVALRCDPISGHVSLFWYQQALGQGPEFLTYFQNEAQLDKSGLPSDRFFAERPEGSVSTLKIQRTQQEDSAVYLCANSSISSFHTFGSGTRLTVV.

In this sample, this clonotype turned up a few times. This rearrangement joins TRBV12-3 or TRBV12-4 to TRBJ1-3; TRBD1 agrees at 7 bases. V lost 9 bases and J lost 4; bases outside the gene matches: 6. CDR3 length: 13 residues. The CDR3 sequence: CASPTGYGNTIYF. For the CDR3, the DNA is TGTGCCAGTCCGACAGGGTACGGAAACACCATATATTTT.

This clonotype was seen many times. The rearrangement joins TRBV6-1 to TRBJ2-7; 8 nucleotides align to TRBD1. After removal of 6 bases from V and 4 bases from J, the junction contained 5 bases not matched to a gene. Germline CDR1 is MNHNS and CDR2 is SASEGT. The CDR3 has 13 amino acids. The CDR3 loop is CASSRDRFYEQYF. CDR3 coding DNA: TGTGCCAGCAGCCGGGACAGGTTTTACGAGCAGTACTTC.

The CDR3 coding sequence is TGTGCCAGCAGTGAAGGGTGGGGGCTTACGAATGAGCAGTTCTTC. It encodes CASSEGWGLTNEQFF. The J gene is TRBJ2-1, the V gene TRBV6-1; a possible D gene is TRBD1 (6 bases). The CDR3 runs 15 residues. The germline V gene has CDR1 MNHNS and CDR2 SASEGT. Between the trimmed V and J ends, which lost 1 base and 7 bases, there was a span of 14 bases.

V and J are TRBV9 and TRBJ2-2, with D possibly being TRBD1 (5 bases). This CDR3 has 14 residues. Germline CDR1 and CDR2: SGDLS and YYNGEE. V shed 2 bases and J shed 5 bases, with 10 bases lying between them. The CDR3 nucleotides are TGTGCCAGCAGCGTCGAAAGGGGAACCGGGGAGCTGTTTTTT. Protein sequence: CASSVERGTGELFF.

The chain joins TRBV6-6 to TRBJ2-7; TRBD2 aligns across 8 bases. The CDR3 sequence is 15 residues long. The germline CDR1 and CDR2 sequences are MNHNY and SVGAGI (reference sequence). V shed 7 bases and J 6 bases; nucleotides not matched to a gene: 14. CDR3 protein: CASIHGGEAGPEQYV. DNA for the CDR3: TGTGCCAGCATCCACGGGGGGGAGGCCGGTCCCGAGCAGTACGTC.

J is TRBJ2-1 and V is TRBV5-3; D ambiguous. TRBV5-3 is an ORF; its function is uncertain. This CDR3 has 15 residues. V was cut by 8 bases and J by 6 bases, with 21 bases left in between. CDR3 residues: CASSIRPPRRNEQFF. CDR3 DNA: TGTGCCAGCAGTATTAGGCCCCCCAGGCGCAATGAGCAGTTCTTC.

The chain links TRBV20-1 to TRBJ2-7; 8 nucleotides align to TRBD1. The ends lost 0 bases at V and 9 bases at J; junction bases unmatched: 10. Looked up from germline, CDR1 is DFQATT and CDR2 is SNEGSKA (reference sequence). The CDR3 extends over 14 amino acids. CDR3 bases: TGCAGTGCTAGAGATCTGGCAGGGGGCCCGGGGCAGTACGTC. Translating it yields CSARDLAGGPGQYV.

The V and J genes are TRBV7-9 and TRBJ2-7; the D is unclear. CDR3 length equals 14 residues. From germline, CDR1 is SEHNR and CDR2 FQNEAQ (reference sequence). Trimming took 2 bases from V and 3 from J, leaving 11 bases between them. CDR3 region: CASSLLGPIYEQYV. DNA for the CDR3: TGTGCCAGCAGCTTATTAGGACCCATCTACGAGCAGTACGTC.

In this sample, this clonotype turned up a few times. The J gene is TRBJ2-4, the V gene TRBV7-8; a weak D match, TRBD1 (6 bases). The CDR3 consists of 15 residues. Trimming removed 2 bases from V and 8 bases from J, with 16 bases in between. Per germline, CDR1 SGHVS and CDR2 FQNEAQ. CDR3 sequence reads: CASSLRATGIDIQYF. DNA for the CDR3: TGTGCCAGCAGCTTAAGGGCTACAGGGATCGACATTCAGTACTTC.

This clonotype showed up many times. This rearrangement joins TRBV7-6 to TRBJ2-2, with no clear D. Per the germline V gene, CDR1 is SGHVS and CDR2 is FNYEAQ. The CDR3 runs to 15 residues. V was shortened by 8 bases and J by 6 bases, with 19 bases between the two germline ends. The CDR3 region is CASRSTLASAGELFF. The CDR3 DNA sequence: TGTGCCAGCCGCAGCACATTGGCGTCGGCCGGGGAGCTGTTTTTT.

This clonotype was found a few times. Germline and junction disagree at one end, which may indicate a read error. The V call is TRBV4-1, the J call TRBJ1-1; TRBD1 might be the D (5 bases). The CDR3 contains 11 residues. Germline-derived CDR1 and CDR2 are MGHRA and YSYEKL. The CDR3 sequence is CASSQGEDKRF. CDR3 DNA: TGCGCCAGCAGCCAAGGGGAGGACAAGAGGTTT.

V and J are TRBV10-3 and TRBJ2-1; a possible D gene is TRBD2 (7 bases). In germline, CDR1 is ENHRY, CDR2 SYGVKD. With 8 bases removed from V and 4 bases from J, the gap between germline ends came to 18 bases. The CDR3 spans 15 residues. This CDR3 reads CAILRKGGGYNEQFF. CDR3 DNA sequence: TGTGCCATCCTAAGAAAGGGGGGGGGGTACAATGAGCAGTTCTTC.

The chain links TRBV5-1 to TRBJ1-6, with 7 bases aligning to TRBD1. Per germline, CDR1 SGHRS and CDR2 YFSETQ. V gave up 7 bases and J gave up 7 bases; unmatched junction bases: 11. The length of the CDR3 is 15 residues. This CDR3 reads CASRLTGVGNSPLHF. The CDR3, as DNA: TGCGCCAGCCGTTTAACAGGGGTGGGCAATTCACCCCTCCACTTT.

This clonotype was picked up many times. This rearrangement joins TRBV11-2 to TRBJ1-6, with D maybe TRBD1 (5 bases). Trimming cost V 1 base and J 0 bases, with 10 bases left between them. Germline CDR1 is SGHAT and CDR2 is FQNNGV. The CDR3 spans 17 residues. CDR3 bases: TGTGCCAGCAGCTTAGTCCCAGGGAGCTCCTATAATTCACCCCTCCACTTT. It specifies CASSLVPGSSYNSPLHF.

The chain joins TRBV6-5 to TRBJ2-7; TRBD1 or TRBD2 may be the D gene (7 bases each). Trimming removed 5 bases at V and 3 bases at J, with 14 bases between. Germline V lookup: CDR1 MNHEY, CDR2 SVGAGI. The CDR3 consists of 14 residues. The DNA for the CDR3 is TGTGCCAGCAGTGGGGGGGACAGAAACTACGAGCAGTACTTC. This codes for CASSGGDRNYEQYF.

The V gene is TRBV2, the J gene TRBJ2-1, with TRBD1 identical over 8 bases. Trimming removed 6 bases from V and 9 bases from J; junction bases left unmatched: 10. Germline CDR1 is SNHLY and CDR2 is FYNNEI. The CDR3 loop spans 14 amino acids. The CDR3 sequence is CASREETGEPEQFF. The CDR3 region has the DNA TGTGCCAGCAGGGAGGAGACAGGGGAGCCTGAGCAGTTCTTC.

This chain connects TRBV7-6 to TRBJ2-7; tentative D call: TRBD1 (6 bases). The CDR3 length is 12 residues. Trimming took off 8 bases at V and 7 bases at J, with 15 bases between the two ends. CDR1 SGHVS and CDR2 FNYEAQ come from the germline V gene. CDR3 protein: CASGIGGQEQYV. CDR3 coding DNA: TGTGCCAGCGGGATAGGGGGTCAAGAGCAGTACGTC.

CDR3 sequence reads: CASSDWDSTNYGYTF. DNA of the CDR3: TGTGCCAGCAGTGATTGGGACAGCACTAACTATGGCTACACCTTC. The V call is TRBV25-1, the J call TRBJ1-2; TRBD1 matches 7 bases. Looked up from germline, CDR1 is MGHDK and CDR2 is SYGVNS. CDR3 length equals 15 residues. The trim removed 3 bases at V and 0 bases at J, leaving 4 bases unmatched.